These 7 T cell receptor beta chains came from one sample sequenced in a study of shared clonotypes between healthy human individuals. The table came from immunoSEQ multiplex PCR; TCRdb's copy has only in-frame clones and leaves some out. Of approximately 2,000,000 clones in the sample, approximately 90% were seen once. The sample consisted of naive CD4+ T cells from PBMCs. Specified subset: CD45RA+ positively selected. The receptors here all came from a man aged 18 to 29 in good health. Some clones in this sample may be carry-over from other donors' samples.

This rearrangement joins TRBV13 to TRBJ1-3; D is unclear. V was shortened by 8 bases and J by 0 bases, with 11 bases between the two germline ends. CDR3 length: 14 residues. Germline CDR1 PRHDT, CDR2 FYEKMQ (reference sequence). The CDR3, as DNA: TGTGCCAGCTGCGACACGCACTCTGGAAACACCATATATTTT. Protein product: CASCDTHSGNTIYF.

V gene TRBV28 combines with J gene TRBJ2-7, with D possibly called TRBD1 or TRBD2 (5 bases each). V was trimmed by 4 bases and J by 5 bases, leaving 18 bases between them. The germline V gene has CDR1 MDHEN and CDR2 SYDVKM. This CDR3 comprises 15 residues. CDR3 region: CASSWGSAGSHEQYF. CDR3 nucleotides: TGTGCCAGCAGTTGGGGGTCGGCAGGGTCACACGAGCAGTACTTC.

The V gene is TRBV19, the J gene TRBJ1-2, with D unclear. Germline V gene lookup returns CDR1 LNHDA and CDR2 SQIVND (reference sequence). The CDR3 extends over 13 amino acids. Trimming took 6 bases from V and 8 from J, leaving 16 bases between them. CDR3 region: CASSQRPQDGYTF. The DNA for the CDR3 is TGTGCCAGTAGCCAGCGGCCCCAGGACGGCTACACCTTC.

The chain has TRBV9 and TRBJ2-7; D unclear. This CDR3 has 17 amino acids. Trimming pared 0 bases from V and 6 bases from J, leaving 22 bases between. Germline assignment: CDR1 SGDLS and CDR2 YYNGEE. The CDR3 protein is CASSVGGRGGELREQYF. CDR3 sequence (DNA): TGTGCCAGCAGCGTAGGGGGTAGAGGTGGAGAATTACGCGAGCAGTACTTC. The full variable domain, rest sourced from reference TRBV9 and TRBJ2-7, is DSGVTQTPKHLITATGQRVTLRCSPRSGDLSVYWYQQSLDQGLQFLIQYYNGEERAKGNILERFSAQQFPDLHSELNLSSLELGDSALYFCASSVGGRGGELREQYFGPGTRLTVT.

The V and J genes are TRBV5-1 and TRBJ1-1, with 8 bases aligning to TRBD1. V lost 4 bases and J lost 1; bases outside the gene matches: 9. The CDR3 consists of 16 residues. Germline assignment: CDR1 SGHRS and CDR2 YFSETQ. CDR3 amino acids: CASSPSLGQANTEAFF. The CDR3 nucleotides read TGCGCCAGCAGCCCTTCCCTGGGACAGGCGAACACTGAAGCTTTCTTT.

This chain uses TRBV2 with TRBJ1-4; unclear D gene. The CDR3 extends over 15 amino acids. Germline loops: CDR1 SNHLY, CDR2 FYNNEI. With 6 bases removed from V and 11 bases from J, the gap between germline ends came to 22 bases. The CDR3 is CASSTRATPDGKLFF. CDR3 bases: TGTGCCAGCAGCACCCGAGCGACCCCGGATGGGAAACTGTTTTTT.

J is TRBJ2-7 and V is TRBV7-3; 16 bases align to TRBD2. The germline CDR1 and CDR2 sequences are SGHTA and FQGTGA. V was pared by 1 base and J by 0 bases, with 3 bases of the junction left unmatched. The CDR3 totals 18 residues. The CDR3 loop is CASSLKGTSGRVSYEQYF. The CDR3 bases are TGTGCCAGCAGCTTAAAGGGGACTAGCGGGAGGGTCTCCTACGAGCAGTACTTC.